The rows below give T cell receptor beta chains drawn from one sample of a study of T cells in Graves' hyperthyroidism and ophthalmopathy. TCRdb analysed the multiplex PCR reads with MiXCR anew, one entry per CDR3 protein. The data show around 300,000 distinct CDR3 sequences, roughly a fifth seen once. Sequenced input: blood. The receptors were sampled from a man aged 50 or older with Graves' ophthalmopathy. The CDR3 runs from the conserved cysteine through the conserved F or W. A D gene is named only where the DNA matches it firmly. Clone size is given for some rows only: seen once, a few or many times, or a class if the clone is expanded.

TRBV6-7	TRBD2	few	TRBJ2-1	TGTGCCAGCAGTTACTCTCGCAGCGGGAGACTGAATGAGCAGTTCTTC	CASSYSRSGRLNEQFF
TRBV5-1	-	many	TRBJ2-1	TGCGCCAGCAGCATATCAGCGCGTGAGCAGTTCTTC	CASSISAREQFF
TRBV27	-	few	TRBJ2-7	TGTGCCAGCGGGCGACAGGAGGGGTACGAGCAGTACTTC	CASGRQEGYEQYF
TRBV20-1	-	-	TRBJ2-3	TGCAGTGCTAGAGATGTACTAGCTGGATTATTGGATACGCAGTATTTT	CSARDVLAGLLDTQYF
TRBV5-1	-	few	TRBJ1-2	TGCGCCAGCAGCTTGCTGGAGGGCTATGGCTACACCTTC	CASSLLEGYGYTF
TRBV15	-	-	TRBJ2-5	TGTGCCACCAGCAGAGATCGGCAGGACCAAGAGACCCAGTACTTC	CATSRDRQDQETQYF
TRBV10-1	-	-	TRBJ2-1	TGCGCCAGCAGTGAAAGACCCCGGGATGAGCAGTTCTTC	CASSERPRDEQFF
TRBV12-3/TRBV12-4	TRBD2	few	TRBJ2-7	TGTGCCAGCAGTCCCGGGACTAGCGGGAGGGCCTACGAGCAGTACTTC	CASSPGTSGRAYEQYF
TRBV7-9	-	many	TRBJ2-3	TGTGCCAGCAGCTTAAGCACTAGCACAGATACGCAGTATTTT	CASSLSTSTDTQYF
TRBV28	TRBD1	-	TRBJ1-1	TGTGCCAGCAGTTCGGACAGGCTGGGGGGCACTGAAGCTTTCTTT	CASSSDRLGGTEAFF
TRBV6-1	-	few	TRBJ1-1	TGTGCCAGCGGAGGAACAGGGCTACGACCGACTGAAGCTTTCTTT	CASGGTGLRPTEAFF
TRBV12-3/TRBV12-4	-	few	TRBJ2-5	TGTGCCAGCAGTTCACAGGGAATGGAGACCCAGTACTTC	CASSSQGMETQYF
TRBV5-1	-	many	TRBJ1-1	TGCGCCAGCAGCTTGGCGGGGGAAATGAACACTGAAGCTTTCTTT	CASSLAGEMNTEAFF
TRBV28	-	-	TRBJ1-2	TGTGCCAGCAGTTCCACCGGGACGGACAACTATGGCTACACCTTC	CASSSTGTDNYGYTF
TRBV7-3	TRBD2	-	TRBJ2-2	TGTGCCAGCAGCTTAAATGCGGGAGGGACCGGGGAGCTGTTTTTT	CASSLNAGGTGELFF
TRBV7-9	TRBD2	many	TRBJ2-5	TGTGCCAGCAGAAGACTAGCGGGAGGGCCAGGCCAAGAGACCCAGTACTTC	CASRRLAGGPGQETQYF
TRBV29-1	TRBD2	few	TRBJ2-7	TGCAGCGTTGAATCAGGGACTAGCGGGACCTACGAGCAGTACTTC	CSVESGTSGTYEQYF